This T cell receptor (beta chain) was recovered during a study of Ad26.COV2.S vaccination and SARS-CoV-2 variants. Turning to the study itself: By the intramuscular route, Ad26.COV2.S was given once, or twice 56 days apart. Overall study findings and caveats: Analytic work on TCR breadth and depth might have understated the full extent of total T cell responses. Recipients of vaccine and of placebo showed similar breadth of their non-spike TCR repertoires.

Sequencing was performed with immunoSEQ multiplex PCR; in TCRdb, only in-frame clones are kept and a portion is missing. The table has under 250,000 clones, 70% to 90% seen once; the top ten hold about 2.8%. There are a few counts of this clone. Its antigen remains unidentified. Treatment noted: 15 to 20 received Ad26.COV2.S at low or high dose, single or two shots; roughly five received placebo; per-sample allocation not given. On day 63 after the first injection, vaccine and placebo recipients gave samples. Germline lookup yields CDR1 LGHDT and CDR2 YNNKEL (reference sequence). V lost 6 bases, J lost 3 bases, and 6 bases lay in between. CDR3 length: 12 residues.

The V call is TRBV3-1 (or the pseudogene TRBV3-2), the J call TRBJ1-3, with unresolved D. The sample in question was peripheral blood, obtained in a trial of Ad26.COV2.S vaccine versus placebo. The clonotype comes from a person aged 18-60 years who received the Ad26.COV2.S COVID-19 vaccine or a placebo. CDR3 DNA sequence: TGTGCCAGCAGTTTCGGTGGAAACACCATATATTTT. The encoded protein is CASSFGGNTIYF.